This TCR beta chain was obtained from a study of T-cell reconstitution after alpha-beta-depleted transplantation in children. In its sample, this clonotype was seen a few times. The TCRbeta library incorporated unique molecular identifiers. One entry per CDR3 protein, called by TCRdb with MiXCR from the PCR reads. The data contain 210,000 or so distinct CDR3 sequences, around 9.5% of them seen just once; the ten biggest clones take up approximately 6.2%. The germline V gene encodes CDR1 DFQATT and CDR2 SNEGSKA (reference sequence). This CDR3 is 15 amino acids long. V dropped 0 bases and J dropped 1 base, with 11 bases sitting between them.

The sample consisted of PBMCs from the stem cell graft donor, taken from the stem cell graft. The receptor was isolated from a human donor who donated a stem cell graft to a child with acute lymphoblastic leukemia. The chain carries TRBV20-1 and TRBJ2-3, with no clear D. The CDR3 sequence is CSARDFQEGTDTQYF. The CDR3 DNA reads TGCAGTGCTAGAGATTTTCAGGAAGGCACAGATACGCAGTATTTT.